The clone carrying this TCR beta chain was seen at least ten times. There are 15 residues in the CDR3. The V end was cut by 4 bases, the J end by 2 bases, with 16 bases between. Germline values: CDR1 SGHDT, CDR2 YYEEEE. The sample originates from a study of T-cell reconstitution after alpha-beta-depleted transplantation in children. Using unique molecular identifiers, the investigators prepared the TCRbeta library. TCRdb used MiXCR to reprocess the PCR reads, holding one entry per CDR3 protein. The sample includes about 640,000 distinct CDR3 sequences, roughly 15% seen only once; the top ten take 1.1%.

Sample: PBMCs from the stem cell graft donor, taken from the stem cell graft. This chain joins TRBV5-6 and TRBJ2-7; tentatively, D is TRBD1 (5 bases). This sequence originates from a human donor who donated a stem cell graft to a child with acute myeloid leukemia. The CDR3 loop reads CASSPGRQPPYEQYF. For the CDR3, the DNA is TGTGCCAGCAGCCCCGGGCGACAGCCTCCCTACGAGCAGTACTTC.